The 21 T cell receptor beta chains given below trace back to one sample, sequenced in a study of OX40 agonist ivuxolimab in advanced cancers. Only in-frame clones appear in the TCRdb table, and some are missing; sequencing was by immunoSEQ multiplex PCR. This table has 9,300 or so clones, 55% to 75% appearing once. The material sequenced was CD4+ or CD8+ T cells sorted from blood, taken in a trial of the OX40 agonist ivuxolimab. The receptors were gathered from an adult with an advanced solid tumor such as melanoma, head and neck, liver or kidney cancer.

As for this clone: Just one base apart from a much larger clone, this may be a read error. Other DNA sequences in the same sample also yield this CDR3. The chain combines TRBV18 with TRBJ2-7; 11 bases line up with TRBD1. This CDR3 contains 15 residues. The germline CDR1 and CDR2 sequences are KGHSH and LQKENI. Here the CDR3 reads CASSPGTGGPYEQYF. CDR3 nucleotide sequence: TGTGCCAGCTCACCAGGGACAGGGGGGCCCTACGAGCAGTATTTC.

This clone has only a few counts. This chain joins TRBV16 and TRBJ1-5, with D possibly matching TRBD1 (5 bases). The length of the CDR3 is 17 residues. Trimming pared 4 bases from V and 6 bases from J, leaving 22 bases between. The germline V gene encodes CDR1 KGHSY and CDR2 FQNENV. CDR3 bases: TGTGCCAGCAGCCCGGGGGATTCCGGGGAGTTAGGTCAGCCCCAGCATTTT. The encoded protein is CASSPGDSGELGQPQHF.

This clone is medium-sized. CDR3 region: CASSLYSSGKAFF. CDR3 coding DNA: TGTGCCAGCAGTCTTTACTCGTCAGGGAAAGCTTTCTTT. This chain joins TRBV5-6 and TRBJ1-1, with D tentatively TRBD1 (5 bases). Germline assignment: CDR1 SGHDT and CDR2 YYEEEE. This CDR3 region has 13 residues. V was trimmed by 5 bases and J by 9 bases, leaving 17 bases between them.

This clone has just a few counts. This chain joins TRBV6-4 and TRBJ2-2; possible D gene TRBD2, 5 bases. The ends were cut back, 3 bases at V and 3 bases at J, with 11 bases in the middle. The CDR3 sequence is 15 residues long. Germline V gives CDR1 MRHNA, CDR2 SNTAGT. The CDR3 sequence: CASSERAGDTGELFF. The CDR3 coding sequence is TGTGCCAGCAGTGAGCGTGCGGGTGACACCGGGGAGCTGTTTTTT.

This clone was picked up one time. The junction differs from germline at one of its ends, possibly a read error. V gene TRBV9 combines with J gene TRBJ2-1, with 8 bases matching TRBD1. CDR3 length: 15 amino acids. Per germline, CDR1 SGDLS and CDR2 YYNGEE. The CDR3 reads CASSEVGTGGSPAIF. In DNA, the CDR3 is TGTGCCAGCAGCGAAGTCGGGACAGGAGGGTCCCCGGCCATCTTC.

This clone appeared a single time. The chain employs TRBV29-1 and TRBJ2-1, with 11 positions matching TRBD2. Trimming took 0 bases from V and 4 from J; bases not matched to a gene: 11. This CDR3 spans 18 amino acids. Germline V CDR1 and CDR2: SQVTM, ANQGSEA. CDR3: CSVEETPTSGSWYNEQFF. CDR3 DNA: TGCAGCGTTGAAGAAACCCCCACTAGCGGGAGTTGGTACAATGAGCAGTTCTTC.

V and J are TRBV7-6 and TRBJ2-2; D possibly corresponds to TRBD2 (5 bases). The CDR3 is made up of 12 amino acids. The V and J ends lost 8 bases and 5 bases respectively, with 9 bases between them. The V gene's germline CDR1 is SGHVS and CDR2 FNYEAQ. In DNA, the CDR3 is TGTGCCAGCGAGGGCCCGACCGGGGAGCTGTTTTTT. Translation: CASEGPTGELFF.

The chain combines TRBV29-1 with TRBJ2-6, with no clear D. The V gene's germline CDR1 is SQVTM and CDR2 ANQGSEA. The CDR3 runs to 14 residues. The V end was cut by 3 bases, the J end by 3 bases, with 9 bases between. The CDR3 reads CSVEDSSGANVLTF. The CDR3 bases are TGCAGCGTTGAGGATTCTAGTGGGGCCAACGTCCTGACTTTC.

This clone has a single count. The J gene is TRBJ2-5, the V gene TRBV19, with 9 bases aligning to TRBD1. With 2 bases clipped from V and 4 bases from J, the junction kept 5 bases outside the gene matches. Germline-derived CDR1 and CDR2 are LNHDA and SQIVND (reference sequence). CDR3 length: 15 residues. Here the CDR3 DNA reads TGTGCCAGTAGTATAACAGGGGGCGGTTTAGAGACCCAGTACTTC. As protein: CASSITGGGLETQYF. The full variable domain, in which reference TRBV19 and TRBJ2-5 provide the parts outside the CDR3, is DGGITQSPKYLFRKEGQNVTLSCEQNLNHDAMYWYRQDPGQGLRLIYYSQIVNDFQKGDIAEGYSVSREKKESFPLTVTSAQKNPTAFYLCASSITGGGLETQYFGPGTRLLVL.

A few counts support this clone. This chain connects TRBV9 to TRBJ1-3, with D possibly TRBD1 on 6 matching bases. CDR1 and CDR2 (germline): SGDLS, YYNGEE. The CDR3 totals 15 residues. V was pared by 4 bases and J by 8 bases, with 19 bases between. The CDR3 coding sequence is TGTGCCAGCAGCCTTGAGGGGGGCGAGGGGTACACCATATATTTT. Encoded protein: CASSLEGGEGYTIYF.

Within the sample, this clone is medium-sized. The V call is TRBV7-2, the J call TRBJ1-4; the D gene is possibly TRBD1 (6 bases). From germline, CDR1 is SGHTA and CDR2 FQGNSA. V was clipped by 4 bases and J by 6 bases, with 18 bases between them. The CDR3 runs to 16 residues. CDR3 nucleotide sequence: TGTGCCAGCAGCTCAGGCAGGACAGCAGAGTATGAAAAACTGTTTTTT. Residues: CASSSGRTAEYEKLFF.

This clone showed up just once. This chain uses TRBV19 with TRBJ2-2; D may be TRBD2 (6 bases). Germline-derived CDR1 and CDR2 are LNHDA and SQIVND (reference sequence). V lost 4 bases to trimming and J lost 1 base, with 13 bases between them. CDR3 length: 16 amino acids. CDR3 DNA: TGTGCCAGTAGTACGGGGACGGGGGTGAACACCGGGGAGCTGTTTTTT. This translates into CASSTGTGVNTGELFF.

The chain couples TRBV4-3 to TRBJ2-7; 11 bases line up with TRBD2. Germline V gives CDR1 LGHNA, CDR2 YSLEER. This CDR3 region has 17 residues. V shed 0 bases, J shed 6 bases, and the junction held 10 bases outside the gene matches. In DNA, the CDR3 is TGCGCCAGCAGCCAAGATTTGACTAGCGGGGAGGGGCGCGAGCAGTACTTC. Protein sequence: CASSQDLTSGEGREQYF.

This clone was seen a few times. The CDR3 DNA is TGTGCCAGCAGTGCCTCAACTAGCGGGGGAAACAATGAGCAGTTCTTC. Encoded protein: CASSASTSGGNNEQFF. This rearrangement joins TRBV6-4 to TRBJ2-1, with 11 bases that match TRBD2. The CDR3 runs to 16 residues. The germline V gene has CDR1 MRHNA and CDR2 SNTAGT. Trimming at V came to 4 bases and at J to 5 bases, leaving 7 bases not matched to a gene.

This rearrangement joins TRBV7-8 to TRBJ1-3; 7 bases fit TRBD1. Germline assignment: CDR1 SGHVS and CDR2 FQNEAQ. CDR3 length: 15 amino acids. V was pared by 4 bases and J by 4 bases, with 7 bases of the junction left unmatched. The CDR3 coding sequence is TGTGCCAGCAGCTACACAGGGGTCTCAGGAAACACCATATATTTT. Residues: CASSYTGVSGNTIYF. Supplemented by reference TRBV7-8 and TRBJ1-3, the full variable domain reads GAGVSQSPRYKVAKRGQDVALRCDPISGHVSLFWYQQALGQGPEFLTYFQNEAQLDKSGLPSDRFFAERPEGSVSTLKIQRTQQEDSAVYLCASSYTGVSGNTIYFGEGSWLTVV.

The chain links TRBV28 to TRBJ2-7, with 8 positions matching TRBD2. Trimming at V came to 6 bases and at J to 0 bases, leaving 7 bases not matched to a gene. Germline V gene lookup returns CDR1 MDHEN and CDR2 SYDVKM. This CDR3 region has 15 residues. The CDR3: CASSITSGFSYEQYF. The CDR3 DNA sequence: TGTGCCAGCAGCATTACTAGCGGATTCTCCTACGAGCAGTACTTC.

This clone was counted a few times. The chain couples TRBV9 to TRBJ1-1; tentative D call: TRBD1 (5 bases). Germline lookup yields CDR1 SGDLS and CDR2 YYNGEE. The CDR3 is made up of 13 amino acids. V lost 6 bases and J lost 6, with 15 bases in between. CDR3 DNA sequence: TGTGCCAGCAACCCGGGGGGTAGCGCTGAAGCTTTCTTT. Translated, it gives CASNPGGSAEAFF.

The chain employs TRBV6-6 and TRBJ2-7; D possibly uses TRBD1 or TRBD2 (7 bases each). Germline V CDR1 and CDR2: MNHNY, SVGAGI (reference sequence). Trimming took 8 bases from V and 5 from J, leaving 13 bases between them. The CDR3 runs to 12 residues. The CDR3 DNA is TGTGCCAGCCAGGGGGGGTTCCACGAGCAGTACTTC. This sequence encodes CASQGGFHEQYF.

The rearrangement links TRBV27 to TRBJ2-7; 7 bases match TRBD1. This CDR3 contains 14 residues. In germline, CDR1 is MNHEY, CDR2 SMNVEV (reference sequence). J gave up 2 bases and V 6 bases, and 7 bases lay outside the gene matches. The CDR3 DNA reads as TGTGCCAGCAGCTTAGCTGGGACAGCCTACGAGCAGTACTTC. Translated: CASSLAGTAYEQYF.

This sequence joins TRBV2 and TRBJ1-1; D remains unclear. The CDR3 sequence is 14 residues long. Germline-derived CDR1 and CDR2 are SNHLY and FYNNEI. The V end was cut by 7 bases, the J end by 0 bases, with 12 bases between. The CDR3 reads CASTSAALNTEAFF. The CDR3 DNA reads as TGTGCCAGCACCTCGGCAGCCTTGAACACTGAAGCTTTCTTT.

This chain joins TRBV19 and TRBJ1-5, with D uncertain. Germline V lookup: CDR1 LNHDA, CDR2 SQIVND (reference sequence). V lost 9 bases to trimming and J lost 0 bases, with 12 bases between them. The CDR3 runs 14 residues. The CDR3 is CASLPSYSNQPQHF. The DNA for the CDR3 is TGTGCCAGCCTCCCTTCGTATAGCAATCAGCCCCAGCATTTT.